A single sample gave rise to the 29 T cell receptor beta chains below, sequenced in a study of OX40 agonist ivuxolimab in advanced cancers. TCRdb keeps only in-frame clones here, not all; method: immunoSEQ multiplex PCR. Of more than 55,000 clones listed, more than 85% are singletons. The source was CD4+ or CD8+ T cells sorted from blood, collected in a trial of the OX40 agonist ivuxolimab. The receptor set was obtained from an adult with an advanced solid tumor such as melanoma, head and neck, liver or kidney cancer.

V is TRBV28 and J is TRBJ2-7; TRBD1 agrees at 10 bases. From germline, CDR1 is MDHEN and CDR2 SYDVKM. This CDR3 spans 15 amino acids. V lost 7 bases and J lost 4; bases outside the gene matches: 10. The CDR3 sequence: CASTPQGTGVYEQYF. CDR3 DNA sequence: TGTGCCAGCACCCCCCAGGGGACAGGGGTATACGAGCAGTACTTC.

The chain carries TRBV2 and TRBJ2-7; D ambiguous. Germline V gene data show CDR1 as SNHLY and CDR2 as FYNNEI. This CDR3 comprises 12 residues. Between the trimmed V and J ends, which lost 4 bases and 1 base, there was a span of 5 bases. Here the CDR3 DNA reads TGTGCCAGCAGTGCCAGTTCCTACGAGCAGTACTTC. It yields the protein CASSASSYEQYF.

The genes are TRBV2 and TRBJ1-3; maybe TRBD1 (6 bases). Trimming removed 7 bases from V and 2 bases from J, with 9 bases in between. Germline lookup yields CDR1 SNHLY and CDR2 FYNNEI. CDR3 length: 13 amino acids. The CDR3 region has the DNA TGTGCCAGCAACAGGGATCCTGGAAACACCATATATTTT. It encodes CASNRDPGNTIYF. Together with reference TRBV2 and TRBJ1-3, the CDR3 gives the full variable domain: EPEVTQTPSHQVTQMGQEVILRCVPISNHLYFYWYRQILGQKVEFLVSFYNNEISEKSEIFDDQFSVERPDGSNFTLKIRSTKLEDSAMYFCASNRDPGNTIYFGEGSWLTVV.

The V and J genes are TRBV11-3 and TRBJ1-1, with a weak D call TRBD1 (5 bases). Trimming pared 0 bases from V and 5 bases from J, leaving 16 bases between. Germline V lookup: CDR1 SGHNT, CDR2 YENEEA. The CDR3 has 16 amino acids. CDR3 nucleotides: TGTGCCAGCAGCTTAGAGGGGACTCCCAGCTGGACTGAAGCTTTCTTT. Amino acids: CASSLEGTPSWTEAFF.

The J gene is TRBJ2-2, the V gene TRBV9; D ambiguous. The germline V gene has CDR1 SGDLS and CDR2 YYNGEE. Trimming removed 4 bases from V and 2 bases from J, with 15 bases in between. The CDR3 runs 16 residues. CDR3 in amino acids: CASSSKGKPNTGELFF. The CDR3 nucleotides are TGTGCCAGCAGCTCAAAGGGAAAGCCTAACACCGGGGAGCTGTTTTTT. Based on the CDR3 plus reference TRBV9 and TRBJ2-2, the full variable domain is DSGVTQTPKHLITATGQRVTLRCSPRSGDLSVYWYQQSLDQGLQFLIQYYNGEERAKGNILERFSAQQFPDLHSELNLSSLELGDSALYFCASSSKGKPNTGELFFGEGSRLTVL.

The chain's CDR3 is CASSFRSLPGNTIYF. The CDR3 region has the DNA TGCGCCAGCAGCTTTCGGAGCCTCCCTGGAAACACCATATATTTT. The chain carries TRBV5-1 and TRBJ1-3; D is uncertain. Germline CDR1 SGHRS, CDR2 YFSETQ. This CDR3 comprises 15 residues. Trimming took off 2 bases at V and 2 bases at J, with 11 bases between the two ends.

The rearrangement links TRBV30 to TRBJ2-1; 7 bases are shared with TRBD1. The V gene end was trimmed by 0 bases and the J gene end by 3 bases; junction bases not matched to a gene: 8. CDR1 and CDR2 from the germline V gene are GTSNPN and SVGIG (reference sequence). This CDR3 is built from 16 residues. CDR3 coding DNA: TGTGCCTGGAGTGTACCCACAGGGGTGGGCTACAATGAGCAGTTCTTC. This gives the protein CAWSVPTGVGYNEQFF.

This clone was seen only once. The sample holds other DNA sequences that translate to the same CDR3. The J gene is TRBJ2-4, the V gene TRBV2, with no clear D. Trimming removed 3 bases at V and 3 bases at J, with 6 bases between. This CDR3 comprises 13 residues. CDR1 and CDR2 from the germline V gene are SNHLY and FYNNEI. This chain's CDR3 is CASSDVGKNIQYF. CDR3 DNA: TGTGCCAGCAGTGATGTCGGCAAAAACATTCAGTACTTC.

The CDR3, as DNA: TGTGCCAGCAGTCCGCCCGGGACTAGCGGGGGACATGAGCAGTTCTTC. Translation gives CASSPPGTSGGHEQFF. This chain joins TRBV28 and TRBJ2-1; TRBD2 aligns across 14 bases. CDR3 length: 16 amino acids. The germline CDR1 and CDR2 sequences are MDHEN and SYDVKM. V was pared by 5 bases and J by 8 bases, with 8 bases of the junction left unmatched.

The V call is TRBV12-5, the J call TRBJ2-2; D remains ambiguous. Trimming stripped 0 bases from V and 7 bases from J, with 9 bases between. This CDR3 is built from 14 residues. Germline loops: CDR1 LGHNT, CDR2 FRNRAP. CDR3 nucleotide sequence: TGTGCTAGTGGTTTGGTTCCACAGATCGGGGAGCTGTTTTTT. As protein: CASGLVPQIGELFF.

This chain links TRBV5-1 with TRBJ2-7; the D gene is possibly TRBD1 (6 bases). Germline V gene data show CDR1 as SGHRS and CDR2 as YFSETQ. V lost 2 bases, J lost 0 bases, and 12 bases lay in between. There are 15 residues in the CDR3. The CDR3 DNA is TGCGCCAGCAGCTTACAGGGCCGTTCCTCCTACGAGCAGTACTTC. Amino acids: CASSLQGRSSYEQYF.

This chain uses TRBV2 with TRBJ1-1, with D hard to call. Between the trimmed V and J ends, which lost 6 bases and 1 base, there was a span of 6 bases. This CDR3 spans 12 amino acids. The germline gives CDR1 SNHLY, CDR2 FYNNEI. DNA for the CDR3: TGTGCCAGCAGCGTCCAGAACACTGAAGCTTTCTTT. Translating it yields CASSVQNTEAFF.

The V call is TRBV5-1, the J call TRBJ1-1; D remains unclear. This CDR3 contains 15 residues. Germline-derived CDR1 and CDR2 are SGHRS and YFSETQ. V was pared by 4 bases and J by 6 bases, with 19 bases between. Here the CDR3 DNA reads TGCGCCAGCAGCCCCCCGGTGGGCAGCCGGGCTGAAGCTTTCTTT. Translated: CASSPPVGSRAEAFF.

The chain's CDR3 is CASSTGTGGTEAFF. The CDR3 DNA reads as TGCGCCAGCAGCACCGGGACAGGGGGCACTGAAGCTTTCTTT. This rearrangement joins TRBV5-1 to TRBJ1-1; 11 bases agree with TRBD1. Germline CDR1 SGHRS, CDR2 YFSETQ. This CDR3 region has 14 residues. V trimming: 4 bases; J trimming: 4 bases; junction bases outside the gene matches: 3.

CDR3 nucleotide sequence: TGTGCCAGCAAAGGGGCGGGGAGGGGTTCCTACGAGCAGTACTTC. This sequence encodes CASKGAGRGSYEQYF. The rearrangement joins TRBV6-6 to TRBJ2-7; 7 bases are shared with TRBD2. The J segment lost 1 base and the V segment lost 7 bases, leaving 10 bases of the junction unmatched. Germline V gives CDR1 MNHNY, CDR2 SVGAGI (reference sequence). The CDR3 extends over 15 amino acids.

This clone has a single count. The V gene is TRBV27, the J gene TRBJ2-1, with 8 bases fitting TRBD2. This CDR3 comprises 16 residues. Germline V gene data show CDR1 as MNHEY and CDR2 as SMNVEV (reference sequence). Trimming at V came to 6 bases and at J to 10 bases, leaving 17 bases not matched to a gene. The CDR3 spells CASRALLAGHWREQFF. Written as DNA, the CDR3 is TGTGCCAGCAGGGCGTTGTTAGCGGGACATTGGCGGGAGCAGTTCTTC.

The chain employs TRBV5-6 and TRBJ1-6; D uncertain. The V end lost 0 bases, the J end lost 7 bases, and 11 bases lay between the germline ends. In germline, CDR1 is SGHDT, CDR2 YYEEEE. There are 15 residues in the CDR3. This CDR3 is CASSLGFNRNSPLHF. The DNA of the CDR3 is TGTGCCAGCAGCTTGGGGTTTAATAGAAATTCACCCCTCCACTTT.

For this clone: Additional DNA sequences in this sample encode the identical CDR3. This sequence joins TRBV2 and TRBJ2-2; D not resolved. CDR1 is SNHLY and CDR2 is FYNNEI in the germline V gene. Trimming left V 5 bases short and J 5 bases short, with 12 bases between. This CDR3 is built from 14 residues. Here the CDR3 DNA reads TGTGCCAGCAGTATCTACAGCACTACCGGGGAGCTGTTTTTT. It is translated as CASSIYSTTGELFF. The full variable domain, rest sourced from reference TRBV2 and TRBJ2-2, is EPEVTQTPSHQVTQMGQEVILRCVPISNHLYFYWYRQILGQKVEFLVSFYNNEISEKSEIFDDQFSVERPDGSNFTLKIRSTKLEDSAMYFCASSIYSTTGELFFGEGSRLTVL.

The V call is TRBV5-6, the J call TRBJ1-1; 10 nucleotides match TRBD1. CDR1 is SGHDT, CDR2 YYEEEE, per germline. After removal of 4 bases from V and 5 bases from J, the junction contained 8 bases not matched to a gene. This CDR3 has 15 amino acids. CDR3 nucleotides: TGTGCCAGCAGCCTTGACAGGGGGCTGTGGACTGAAGCTTTCTTT. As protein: CASSLDRGLWTEAFF.

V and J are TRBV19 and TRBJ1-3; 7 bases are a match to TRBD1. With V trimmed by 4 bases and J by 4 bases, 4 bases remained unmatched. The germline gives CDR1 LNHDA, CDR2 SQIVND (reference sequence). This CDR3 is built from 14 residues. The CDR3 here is CASSTTGRGNTIYF. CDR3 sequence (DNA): TGTGCCAGTAGTACGACAGGGAGAGGAAACACCATATATTTT. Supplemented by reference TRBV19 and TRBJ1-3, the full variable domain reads DGGITQSPKYLFRKEGQNVTLSCEQNLNHDAMYWYRQDPGQGLRLIYYSQIVNDFQKGDIAEGYSVSREKKESFPLTVTSAQKNPTAFYLCASSTTGRGNTIYFGEGSWLTVV.

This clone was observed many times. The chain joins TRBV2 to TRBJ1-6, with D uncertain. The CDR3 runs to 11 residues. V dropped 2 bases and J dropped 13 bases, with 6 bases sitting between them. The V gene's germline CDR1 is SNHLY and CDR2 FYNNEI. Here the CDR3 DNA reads TGTGCCAGCAGTGAACGACCCCCCCTCCACTTT. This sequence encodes CASSERPPLHF.

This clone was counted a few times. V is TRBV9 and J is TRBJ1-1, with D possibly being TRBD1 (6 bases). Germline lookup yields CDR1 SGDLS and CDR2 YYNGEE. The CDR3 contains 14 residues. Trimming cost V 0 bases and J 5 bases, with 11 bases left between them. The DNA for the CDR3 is TGTGCCAGCAGCGTAGCGGTTCAGGGGACTGAAGCTTTCTTT. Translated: CASSVAVQGTEAFF.

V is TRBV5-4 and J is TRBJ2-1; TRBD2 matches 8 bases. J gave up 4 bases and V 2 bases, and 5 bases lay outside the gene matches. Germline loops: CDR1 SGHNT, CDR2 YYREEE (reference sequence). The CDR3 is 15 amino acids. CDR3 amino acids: CASSFGGGPYNEQFF. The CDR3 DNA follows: TGTGCCAGCAGCTTTGGCGGGGGGCCTTACAATGAGCAGTTCTTC.

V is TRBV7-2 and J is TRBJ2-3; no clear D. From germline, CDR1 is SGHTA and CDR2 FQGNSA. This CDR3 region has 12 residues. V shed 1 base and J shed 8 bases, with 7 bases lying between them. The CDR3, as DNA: TGTGCCAGCAGCTTAGAGTATGGTACGCAGTATTTT. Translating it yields CASSLEYGTQYF.

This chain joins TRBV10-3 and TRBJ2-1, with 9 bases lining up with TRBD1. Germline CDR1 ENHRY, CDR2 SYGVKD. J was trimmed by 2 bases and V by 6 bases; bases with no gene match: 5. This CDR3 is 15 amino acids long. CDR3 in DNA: TGTGCCATCAGCCCCGGACAGGGGACCTACAATGAGCAGTTCTTC. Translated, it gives CAISPGQGTYNEQFF.

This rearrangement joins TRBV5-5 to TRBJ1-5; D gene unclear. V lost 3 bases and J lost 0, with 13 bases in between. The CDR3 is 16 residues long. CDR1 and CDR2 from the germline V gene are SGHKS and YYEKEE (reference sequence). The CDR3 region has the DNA TGTGCCAGCAGCTGGACCCCAGGCCTTAGCAATCAGCCCCAGCATTTT. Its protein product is CASSWTPGLSNQPQHF.

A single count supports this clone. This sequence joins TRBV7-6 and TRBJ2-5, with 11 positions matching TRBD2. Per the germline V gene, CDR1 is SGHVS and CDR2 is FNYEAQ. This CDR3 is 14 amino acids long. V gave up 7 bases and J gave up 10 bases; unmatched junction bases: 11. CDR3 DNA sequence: TGTGCCAGCAAGGGACTAGCGGCCTTTGGCGGCCAGTACTTC. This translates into CASKGLAAFGGQYF. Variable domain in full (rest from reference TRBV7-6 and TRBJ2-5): GAGVSQSPRYKVTKRGQDVALRCDPISGHVSLYWYRQALGQGPEFLTYFNYEAQQDKSGLPNDRFSAERPEGSISTLTIQRTEQRDSAMYRCASKGLAAFGGQYFGPGTRLLVL.

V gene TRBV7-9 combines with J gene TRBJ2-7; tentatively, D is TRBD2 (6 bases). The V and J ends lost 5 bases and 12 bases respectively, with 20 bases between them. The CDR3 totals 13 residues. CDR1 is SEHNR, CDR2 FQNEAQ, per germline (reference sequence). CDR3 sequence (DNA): TGTGCCAGCAGCCCCGGGACTTCCCCGAGCTTGTACTTC. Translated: CASSPGTSPSLYF. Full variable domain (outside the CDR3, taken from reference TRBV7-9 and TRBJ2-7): DTGVSQNPRHKITKRGQNVTFRCDPISEHNRLYWYRQTLGQGPEFLTYFQNEAQLEKSRLLSDRFSAERPKGSFSTLEIQRTEQGDSAMYLCASSPGTSPSLYFGPGTRLTVT.

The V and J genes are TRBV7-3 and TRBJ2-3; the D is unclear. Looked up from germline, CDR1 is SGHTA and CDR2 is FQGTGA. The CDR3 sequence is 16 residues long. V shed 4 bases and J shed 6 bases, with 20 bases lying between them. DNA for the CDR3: TGTGCCAGCAGCTCCCGATTTGGACCCACCAGGGATACGCAGTATTTT. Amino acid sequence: CASSSRFGPTRDTQYF. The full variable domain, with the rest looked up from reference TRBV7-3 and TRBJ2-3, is GAGVSQTPSNKVTEKGKYVELRCDPISGHTALYWYRQSLGQGPEFLIYFQGTGAADDSGLPNDRFFAVRPEGSVSTLKIQRTERGDSAVYLCASSSRFGPTRDTQYFGPGTRLTVL.